This entry lists 8 T cell receptor beta chains sequenced from one sample in a study of blood T cell repertoires in COVID-19. Clones were sequenced by immunoSEQ multiplex PCR, and TCRdb holds only the in-frame ones, with some missing. The data show some 290,000 clones, approximately 86% seen once. The sequencing sample was made of peripheral blood. Every receptor here comes from a woman aged 50 to 60 who had recovered from COVID-19.

The chain employs TRBV28 and TRBJ2-2; no firm D call. CDR3 size: 14 residues. Trimming cost V 8 bases and J 0 bases, with 10 bases left between them. The germline gives CDR1 MDHEN, CDR2 SYDVKM. The CDR3 nucleotides read TGTGCCAGCCGAACACCAGCGAACACCGGGGAGCTGTTTTTT. Amino acid sequence: CASRTPANTGELFF.

The J gene is TRBJ2-3, the V gene TRBV19; the match to TRBD2 covers 10 bases. With 0 bases clipped from V and 2 bases from J, the junction kept 5 bases outside the gene matches. Germline CDR1 LNHDA, CDR2 SQIVND (reference sequence). CDR3 size: 17 residues. For the CDR3, the DNA is TGTGCCAGTAGTATAGAAGGTAGCGGGAGGTACACAGATACGCAGTATTTT. Translating it yields CASSIEGSGRYTDTQYF.

The CDR3 here is CASSPGTESSPLHF. In nucleotides, the CDR3 is TGTGCCAGCAGCCCCGGGACAGAGAGTTCACCCCTCCACTTT. The chain links TRBV5-8 to TRBJ1-6, with 7 bases aligning to TRBD1. V shed 4 bases and J 9 bases; nucleotides not matched to a gene: 7. Germline V gives CDR1 SGHTS, CDR2 YDEGEE. CDR3 size: 14 residues. The full variable domain, rest sourced from reference TRBV5-8 and TRBJ1-6, is EAGVTQSPTHLIKTRGQQATLRCSPISGHTSVYWYQQALGLGLQFLLWYDEGEERNRGNFPPRFSGRQFPNYSSELNVNALELEDSALYLCASSPGTESSPLHFGNGTRLTVT.

This chain links TRBV7-2 with TRBJ2-3; TRBD2 might be the D (5 bases). Per the germline V gene, CDR1 is SGHTA and CDR2 is FQGNSA. This CDR3 contains 16 residues. V lost 3 bases and J 0 bases, leaving 13 bases between the germline ends. The CDR3 region is CASSFRLTASTDTQYF. The CDR3 nucleotides read TGTGCCAGCAGCTTCAGACTAACCGCTAGCACAGATACGCAGTATTTT.

The rearrangement joins TRBV11-3 to TRBJ2-7; TRBD2 is a possible D gene (5 bases). The CDR3 length is 13 residues. Germline CDR1 SGHNT, CDR2 YENEEA. Trimming took 5 bases from V and 6 from J, leaving 14 bases between them. The CDR3: CASSPGGGSEQYF. The DNA for the CDR3 is TGTGCCAGCAGCCCAGGAGGAGGTTCCGAGCAGTACTTC. Using reference TRBV11-3 and TRBJ2-7 for the parts outside the CDR3, the full variable domain is EAGVVQSPRYKIIEKKQPVAFWCNPISGHNTLYWYLQNLGQGPELLIRYENEEAVDDSQLPKDRFSAERLKGVDSTLKIQPAELGDSAVYLCASSPGGGSEQYFGPGTRLTVT.

The genes are TRBV10-3 and TRBJ1-5; D gene uncertain. In germline, CDR1 is ENHRY, CDR2 SYGVKD. The V gene lost 5 bases and the J gene lost 9 bases, with 23 bases spanning the gap. The CDR3 totals 16 residues. CDR3 loop: CAISHRPDDSRGPQHF. The CDR3 coding sequence is TGTGCCATCAGTCACCGACCCGACGACTCCCGTGGGCCCCAGCATTTT.

The rearrangement uses TRBV20-1 and TRBJ2-7; D is undetermined. This CDR3 is 11 amino acids long. V dropped 4 bases and J dropped 7 bases, with 11 bases sitting between them. Germline values: CDR1 DFQATT, CDR2 SNEGSKA (reference sequence). CDR3: CSAKAKREQYF. CDR3 nucleotide sequence: TGCAGTGCTAAGGCTAAGAGGGAGCAGTACTTC.

The rearrangement uses TRBV6-2 or TRBV6-3 and TRBJ2-3, with 8 nucleotides matching TRBD2. Germline V gives CDR1 MNHEY, CDR2 SVGEGT. The CDR3 spans 16 residues. V trimming: 4 bases; J trimming: 6 bases; junction bases outside the gene matches: 12. The CDR3 DNA follows: TGTGCCAGCAGTTCGTTAGCGGGGACCCCGCCGGATACGCAGTATTTT. Protein sequence: CASSSLAGTPPDTQYF.